This TCR beta chain came from a study of shared clonotypes between healthy human individuals. Study at large: Three plates were used per donor for CD4 naive, three for CD4 memory, two for CD8 naive and one for CD8 memory.

J lost 3 bases, V lost 5 bases, and 6 bases had no gene match. This CDR3 contains 14 residues. Germline CDR1 reads SGHVS; CDR2 reads FNYEAQ. With respect to this clone: Its target is not known.

Study findings and constraints: Represented genetic and exposure-history diversity was restricted by having few donors. In general, naive subsets displayed greater estimated richness than memory subsets did.

This table comes from immunoSEQ multiplex PCR, and its TCRdb copy is limited to in-frame clones, with some not included. The sample includes roughly 1,500,000 clones, under 99% of them seen just once. This receptor was identified in a man aged 25 to 40 in good health. V is TRBV7-6 and J is TRBJ2-7, with 8 bases matching TRBD1. Sequencing input: naive CD4+ T cells sorted from blood. Sample subset: CD45RA+ positively selected. In DNA form, the CDR3 reads TGTGCCAGCAGCCCGACAGGGGTGGGCTACGAGCAGTACTTC. Protein product: CASSPTGVGYEQYF.